The 20 T cell receptor beta chains below come from one sample, sequenced in a study of T cell responses to AZD1222 COVID-19 vaccine. Only in-frame clones appear in the TCRdb table, and some are missing; sequencing was by immunoSEQ multiplex PCR. The sample contains 120,000 or so clones, more than 90% of which appear only once. Material: peripheral blood, obtained 28 days after the second AZD1222 dose. The receptors derive from an adult who received the AZD1222 COVID-19 vaccine.

The rearrangement links TRBV2 to TRBJ2-7, with D unclear. Germline values: CDR1 SNHLY, CDR2 FYNNEI. The CDR3 contains 15 residues. Trimming cost V 1 base and J 0 bases, with 10 bases left between them. The CDR3 spells CASSEVFADSYEQYF. CDR3 in DNA: TGTGCCAGCAGTGAAGTATTTGCAGACTCCTACGAGCAGTACTTC.

This chain uses TRBV19 with TRBJ1-2; no definite D call. Trimming removed 5 bases from V and 1 base from J, with 11 bases in between. CDR1 is LNHDA and CDR2 is SQIVND in the germline V gene (reference sequence). The CDR3 covers 14 residues. In DNA, the CDR3 is TGTGCCAGTAGTGTCACAAGGCGTAACTATGGCTACACCTTC. Amino acids: CASSVTRRNYGYTF.

DNA of the CDR3: TGTGCCAGCTCACCAGAAGGGAGGACAGATACGCAGTATTTT. Protein product: CASSPEGRTDTQYF. The chain uses TRBV18 and TRBJ2-3; D is perhaps TRBD2 (6 bases). The CDR3 covers 14 residues. CDR1 and CDR2 (germline): KGHSH, LQKENI. With 2 bases removed from V and 3 bases from J, the gap between germline ends came to 9 bases.

CDR3 bases: TGTGCCAGTAACCAGGGACAGCCTAATTCACCCCTCCACTTT. Translation: CASNQGQPNSPLHF. The J gene is TRBJ1-6, the V gene TRBV19, with 7 bases aligning to TRBD1. CDR1 is LNHDA and CDR2 is SQIVND in the germline V gene (reference sequence). V shed 7 bases and J 6 bases; nucleotides not matched to a gene: 6. The CDR3 loop spans 14 amino acids.

The chain combines TRBV18 with TRBJ1-3, with D unclear. The germline gives CDR1 KGHSH, CDR2 LQKENI. V lost 6 bases, J lost 7 bases, and 16 bases lay in between. This CDR3 is built from 14 residues. Here the CDR3 DNA reads TGTGCCAGCTCGCCAGGCCTTTCCACGAACACCATATATTTT. This encodes CASSPGLSTNTIYF.

The sample holds a few counts of this clone. The chain uses TRBV6-2 or TRBV6-3 and TRBJ2-2, with D maybe TRBD2 (5 bases). The germline CDR1 and CDR2 sequences are MNHEY and SVGEGT. The CDR3 consists of 15 residues. V shed 1 base and J shed 1 base, with 7 bases lying between them. DNA of the CDR3: TGTGCCAGCAGTTACTTAGCGAGGAACACCGGGGAGCTGTTTTTT. Translated, it gives CASSYLARNTGELFF.

This clone was counted a single time. The chain joins TRBV28 to TRBJ2-2; the match to TRBD2 covers 8 bases. With 7 bases clipped from V and 3 bases from J, the junction kept 7 bases outside the gene matches. The germline CDR1 and CDR2 sequences are MDHEN and SYDVKM. The CDR3 is 15 amino acids. This CDR3 is CASKTGGRYTGELFF. The CDR3 region has the DNA TGTGCCAGCAAAACGGGGGGGCGTTACACCGGGGAGCTGTTTTTT.

The V gene is TRBV5-5, the J gene TRBJ1-2, with 10 bases matching TRBD1. The CDR3 length is 15 residues. Germline V lookup: CDR1 SGHKS, CDR2 YYEKEE (reference sequence). Germline trimming cut 0 bases from V and 3 bases from J; bases unmatched to any gene: 2. CDR3 DNA sequence: TGTGCCAGCAGCTTGGCCGGGACAGGGGACTATGGCTACACCTTC. It is translated as CASSLAGTGDYGYTF. Full variable domain (outside the CDR3, taken from reference TRBV5-5 and TRBJ1-2): DAGVTQSPTHLIKTRGQQVTLRCSPISGHKSVSWYQQVLGQGPQFIFQYYEKEERGRGNFPDRFSARQFPNYSSELNVNALLLGDSALYLCASSLAGTGDYGYTFGSGTRLTVV.

V usage is TRBV3-1 (or the pseudogene TRBV3-2) and J usage is TRBJ1-1, with TRBD1 matching 8 bases. Per the germline V gene, CDR1 is LGHDT and CDR2 is YNNKEL (reference sequence). This CDR3 has 13 residues. The V segment lost 1 base and the J segment 9 bases; nucleotides outside the gene matches: 4. The CDR3 bases are TGTGCCAGCAGCCAAGTAGACAGGGGAAAAGCTTTCTTT. Protein sequence: CASSQVDRGKAFF.

The chain recombines TRBV29-1 with TRBJ2-7; D is perhaps TRBD1 (7 bases). V lost 4 bases and J 4 bases, leaving 14 bases between the germline ends. CDR3 length equals 13 residues. The germline CDR1 and CDR2 sequences are SQVTM and ANQGSEA. The CDR3 loop is CSVGGTALYEQYF. The CDR3 DNA reads TGCAGCGTTGGCGGGACAGCCCTTTACGAGCAGTACTTC.

The CDR3 protein is CASSLGGEVGRNTEAFF. The CDR3 DNA follows: TGTGCCAGCAGCTTAGGGGGGGAGGTAGGAAGGAACACTGAAGCTTTCTTT. This chain uses TRBV7-9 with TRBJ1-1; the D gene is possibly TRBD1 (5 bases). The ends were cut back, 1 base at V and 1 base at J, with 16 bases in the middle. CDR3 length equals 17 residues. Germline V gene sequence: CDR1 SEHNR, CDR2 FQNEAQ (reference sequence).

This rearrangement joins TRBV4-1 to TRBJ1-2; D perhaps matches TRBD1 (6 bases). The CDR3 extends over 17 amino acids. Trimming took 3 bases from V and 5 from J, leaving 22 bases between them. Germline lookup yields CDR1 MGHRA and CDR2 YSYEKL. For the CDR3, the DNA is TGCGCCAGCAGCCAGCCCTTCAGGGGAGGGATGAGATATGGCTACACCTTC. The encoded protein is CASSQPFRGGMRYGYTF.

The J gene is TRBJ1-6, the V gene TRBV2; no definite D call. The length of the CDR3 is 15 residues. Trimming removed 6 bases at V and 0 bases at J, with 9 bases between. Germline V gene lookup returns CDR1 SNHLY and CDR2 FYNNEI. CDR3 coding DNA: TGTGCCAGCAGATTATGGGGCTCCTATAATTCACCCCTCCACTTT. Amino acid sequence: CASRLWGSYNSPLHF.

V is TRBV15 and J is TRBJ2-1; D unresolved. V lost 1 base, J lost 4 bases, and 20 bases lay in between. The germline CDR1 and CDR2 sequences are LNHNV and YYDKDF (reference sequence). CDR3 size: 18 residues. CDR3 protein: CATSRVPGPSYNYNEQFF. The CDR3 coding sequence is TGTGCCACCAGCAGAGTTCCCGGGCCCTCTTACAATTACAATGAGCAGTTCTTC.

The chain recombines TRBV11-2 with TRBJ1-2; 7 bases are shared with TRBD1. Germline CDR1 SGHAT, CDR2 FQNNGV. Trimming at V came to 8 bases and at J to 8 bases, leaving 11 bases not matched to a gene. The length of the CDR3 is 13 residues. Here the CDR3 DNA reads TGTGCCAGCGCACCAGACAGGGTAGGGGGCTACACCTTC. As protein: CASAPDRVGGYTF.

The chain couples TRBV9 to TRBJ1-6; D gene uncertain. CDR1 is SGDLS and CDR2 is YYNGEE in the germline V gene. The CDR3 spans 14 residues. The V end was cut by 0 bases, the J end by 11 bases, with 12 bases between. The CDR3 region has the DNA TGTGCCAGCAGCGTAGCCAATTATTCACCACCCCTCCACTTT. Its translation is CASSVANYSPPLHF.

This sequence joins TRBV28 and TRBJ1-1; no firm D call. Germline-derived CDR1 and CDR2 are MDHEN and SYDVKM. The CDR3 is 14 amino acids. V was shortened by 6 bases and J by 4 bases, with 15 bases between the two germline ends. CDR3 in DNA: TGTGCCAGCAGCCCGCCGGGGTTGGGCACTGAAGCTTTCTTT. Amino acid sequence: CASSPPGLGTEAFF.

V usage is TRBV28 and J usage is TRBJ2-1; 8 bases are shared with TRBD2. J was trimmed by 2 bases and V by 4 bases; bases with no gene match: 7. The CDR3 consists of 16 residues. The germline V gene has CDR1 MDHEN and CDR2 SYDVKM. CDR3 DNA: TGTGCCAGCAGTTACGGGAGGGGCGGGGCCTACAATGAGCAGTTCTTC. This gives the protein CASSYGRGGAYNEQFF.

This clone was seen just once. The chain uses TRBV7-9 and TRBJ2-1, with TRBD1 matching 7 bases. Germline CDR1 SEHNR, CDR2 FQNEAQ (reference sequence). V shed 4 bases, J shed 6 bases, and the junction held 6 bases outside the gene matches. The CDR3 is 14 residues long. As DNA, the CDR3 is TGTGCCAGCAGCTGGACCGGGACAGCCAATGAGCAGTTCTTC. Translating gives CASSWTGTANEQFF.

The V call is TRBV5-1, the J call TRBJ2-2; perhaps TRBD1 as D (5 bases). CDR1 SGHRS and CDR2 YFSETQ come from the germline V gene. V was pared by 0 bases and J by 6 bases, with 6 bases between. The CDR3 is 13 residues long. The CDR3 region is CASSLVGAGELFF. The CDR3 DNA reads as TGCGCCAGCAGCTTGGTAGGGGCCGGGGAGCTGTTTTTT. Drawing the rest from reference TRBV5-1 and TRBJ2-2, the complete variable domain is KAGVTQTPRYLIKTRGQQVTLSCSPISGHRSVSWYQQTPGQGLQFLFEYFSETQRNKGNFPGRFSGRQFSNSRSEMNVSTLELGDSALYLCASSLVGAGELFFGEGSRLTVL.